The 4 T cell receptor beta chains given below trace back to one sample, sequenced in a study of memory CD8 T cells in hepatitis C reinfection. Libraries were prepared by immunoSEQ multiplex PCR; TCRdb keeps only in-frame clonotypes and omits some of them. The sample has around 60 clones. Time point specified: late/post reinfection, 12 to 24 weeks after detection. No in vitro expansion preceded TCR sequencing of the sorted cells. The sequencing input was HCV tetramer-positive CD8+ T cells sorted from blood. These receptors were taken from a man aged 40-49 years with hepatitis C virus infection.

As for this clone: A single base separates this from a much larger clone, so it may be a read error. DNA of the CDR3: TGCGCCAGCGGGGAGGATGGGGGGGGCTACGAGCAGTACTTC. Its protein is CASGEDGGGYEQYF. The V gene is TRBV5-1, the J gene TRBJ2-7; the match to TRBD2 covers 7 bases. This CDR3 is built from 14 residues. Germline V gives CDR1 SGHRS, CDR2 YFSETQ. The ends lost 7 bases at V and 3 bases at J; junction bases unmatched: 10.

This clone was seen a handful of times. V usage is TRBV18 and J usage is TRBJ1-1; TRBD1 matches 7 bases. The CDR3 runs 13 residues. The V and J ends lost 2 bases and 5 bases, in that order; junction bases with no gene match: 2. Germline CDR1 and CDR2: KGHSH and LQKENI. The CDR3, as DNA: TGTGCCAGCTCACCAGCGACAGGGACTGAAGCTTTCTTT. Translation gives CASSPATGTEAFF. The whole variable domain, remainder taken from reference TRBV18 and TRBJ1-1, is NAGVMQNPRHLVRRRGQEARLRCSPMKGHSHVYWYRQLPEEGLKFMVYLQKENIIDESGMPKERFSAEFPKEGPSILRIQQVVRGDSAAYFCASSPATGTEAFFGQGTRLTVV.

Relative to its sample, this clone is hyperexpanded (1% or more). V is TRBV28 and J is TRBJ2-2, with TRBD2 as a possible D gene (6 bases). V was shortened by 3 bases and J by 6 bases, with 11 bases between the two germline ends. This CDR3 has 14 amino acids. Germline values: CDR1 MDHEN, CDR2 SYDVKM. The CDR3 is CASSLEGSAGELFF. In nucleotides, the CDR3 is TGTGCCAGCAGTTTGGAGGGATCGGCCGGGGAGCTGTTTTTT.

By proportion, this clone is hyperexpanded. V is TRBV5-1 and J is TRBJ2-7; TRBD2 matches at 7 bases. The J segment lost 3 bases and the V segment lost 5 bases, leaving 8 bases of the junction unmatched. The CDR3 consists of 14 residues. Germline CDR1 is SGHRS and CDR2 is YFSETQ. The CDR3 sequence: CASREDGGGYEQYF. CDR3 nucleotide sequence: TGCGCCAGCAGGGAGGATGGGGGGGGCTACGAGCAGTACTTC.